A single sample gave rise to the 10 T cell receptor beta chains below, sequenced in a study of T cell repertoires in cytomegalovirus infection. TCRdb ran MiXCR on the reads and lists one entry per CDR3 protein. The sample holds some 350,000 distinct CDR3 sequences; 25% to 30% are singletons and the top ten take about 20%. These TCRs are of unknown antigen specificity. The sample in question was cultured PBMCs, obtained from culture after CMV antigen stimulation. These receptors were collected from a human donor in good health (CMV status not recorded). Some clones in this sample may be carry-over from other donors' samples.

This clonotype was counted only a few times. This chain links TRBV5-4 with TRBJ2-7; D ambiguous. This CDR3 is built from 11 residues. Trimming left V 6 bases short and J 5 bases short, with 9 bases between. The germline CDR1 and CDR2 sequences are SGHNT and YYREEE (reference sequence). DNA for the CDR3: TGTGCCAGCAAGAATGGGGACGAGCAGTACTTC. As protein: CASKNGDEQYF.

This clonotype was counted ten times or more. This chain connects TRBV7-2 to TRBJ1-1, with D uncertain. CDR3 length equals 13 residues. Germline CDR1 is SGHTA and CDR2 is FQGNSA. V lost 5 bases and J lost 10, with 17 bases in between. The CDR3 DNA is TGTGCCAGCAGCATCGACCCCTCCAGCACAGCTTTCTTT. It encodes CASSIDPSSTAFF.

This clonotype was recorded many times. This chain links TRBV7-8 with TRBJ2-1; 7 bases fit TRBD2. The CDR3 is 17 residues long. Trimming at V came to 5 bases and at J to 5 bases, leaving 15 bases not matched to a gene. CDR1 is SGHVS and CDR2 is FQNEAQ in the germline V gene. The CDR3 reads CASSGAGGGRANNEQFF. The CDR3 DNA follows: TGTGCCAGCAGCGGGGCTGGGGGGGGGAGGGCCAACAATGAGCAGTTCTTC.

The J gene is TRBJ1-2, the V gene TRBV5-1; 12 bases match TRBD1. This CDR3 comprises 15 residues. J was trimmed by 1 base and V by 4 bases; bases with no gene match: 2. Germline CDR1 and CDR2: SGHRS and YFSETQ. The CDR3 sequence: CASSGTGGRNYGYTF. CDR3 nucleotide sequence: TGCGCCAGCAGCGGGACAGGGGGCCGTAACTATGGCTACACCTTC.

This clonotype came up a few times. The chain has TRBV2 and TRBJ2-7; possibly TRBD2 for D (6 bases). Trimming removed 6 bases at V and 3 bases at J, with 21 bases between. From germline, CDR1 is SNHLY and CDR2 FYNNEI. The CDR3 is 16 amino acids. This CDR3 reads CASSVRLDPRHYEQYF. As DNA, the CDR3 is TGTGCCAGCAGCGTCCGACTAGACCCCCGACACTACGAGCAGTACTTC.

The CDR3 DNA reads TGCAGTGCTTTTATTTGGGAGGCGAACTATGGCTACACCTTC. Translating it yields CSAFIWEANYGYTF. V gene TRBV20-1 combines with J gene TRBJ1-2; D gene unclear. Trimming cost V 5 bases and J 2 bases, with 15 bases left between them. Germline CDR1 DFQATT, CDR2 SNEGSKA (reference sequence). CDR3 length: 14 residues.

V and J are TRBV5-6 and TRBJ2-1; 11 bases fit TRBD2. Germline values: CDR1 SGHDT, CDR2 YYEEEE. The CDR3 totals 15 residues. The V and J ends lost 4 bases and 3 bases, in that order; junction bases with no gene match: 3. The CDR3 DNA follows: TGTGCCAGCAGCGGGACTAGCGGAATCTACAATGAGCAGTTCTTC. It is translated as CASSGTSGIYNEQFF.

This clonotype was seen a few times. V and J are TRBV7-3 and TRBJ2-6; D remains unclear. Trimming removed 2 bases from V and 0 bases from J, with 5 bases in between. Germline CDR1 SGHTA, CDR2 FQGTGA. The CDR3 has 15 amino acids. This CDR3 is CASSLSSSGANVLTF. CDR3 bases: TGTGCCAGCAGCTTATCGAGCTCTGGGGCCAACGTCCTGACTTTC. The entire variable domain, with the rest obtained from reference TRBV7-3 and TRBJ2-6, is as follows: GAGVSQTPSNKVTEKGKYVELRCDPISGHTALYWYRQSLGQGPEFLIYFQGTGAADDSGLPNDRFFAVRPEGSVSTLKIQRTERGDSAVYLCASSLSSSGANVLTFGAGSRLTVL.

This chain connects TRBV28 to TRBJ2-3, with D perhaps TRBD1 (5 bases). The CDR3 extends over 14 amino acids. CDR1 is MDHEN and CDR2 is SYDVKM in the germline V gene. The V end lost 8 bases, the J end lost 1 base, and 13 bases lay between the germline ends. The CDR3 loop reads CASYEKTGTDTQYF. The CDR3 DNA is TGTGCCAGCTACGAGAAGACAGGCACAGATACGCAGTATTTT.

This clonotype was seen only a few times. This sequence joins TRBV6-5 and TRBJ2-3, with TRBD2 matching 9 bases. The CDR3 length is 16 residues. The V gene end was trimmed by 10 bases and the J gene end by 2 bases; junction bases not matched to a gene: 13. Germline V lookup: CDR1 MNHEY, CDR2 SVGAGI. CDR3 in amino acids: CATKPTLAGFTDTQYF. In DNA form, the CDR3 reads TGTGCCACCAAACCCACACTAGCGGGTTTCACAGATACGCAGTATTTT.